This T cell receptor beta chain was observed in a study of PD-L1 blockade in urothelial cancer. At the level of the study: Chemotherapy regimens numbering 0 to 3 had been given to patients.

Trimming shortened V by 0 bases and J by 4 bases, and 10 bases separated the two germline ends. Germline lookup yields CDR1 SNHLY and CDR2 FYNNEI. This CDR3 has 15 amino acids. Time point noted: pretreatment peripheral blood. The protocol was immunoSEQ multiplex PCR, while the TCRdb copy is restricted to in-frame clones and leaves out a portion. The sample lists roughly 51,000 clones; around 74% were seen once. The specimen comprised PBMCs, sampled around atezolizumab (anti-PD-L1) treatment. The rearrangement joins TRBV2 to TRBJ1-5; no reliable D call. This TCR came from a man in his sixties or seventies with urothelial cancer. The CDR3 DNA reads as TGTGCCAGCAGTGAAGCGCTTCGGGGTAATCAGCCCCAGCATTTT. Translating gives CASSEALRGNQPQHF.